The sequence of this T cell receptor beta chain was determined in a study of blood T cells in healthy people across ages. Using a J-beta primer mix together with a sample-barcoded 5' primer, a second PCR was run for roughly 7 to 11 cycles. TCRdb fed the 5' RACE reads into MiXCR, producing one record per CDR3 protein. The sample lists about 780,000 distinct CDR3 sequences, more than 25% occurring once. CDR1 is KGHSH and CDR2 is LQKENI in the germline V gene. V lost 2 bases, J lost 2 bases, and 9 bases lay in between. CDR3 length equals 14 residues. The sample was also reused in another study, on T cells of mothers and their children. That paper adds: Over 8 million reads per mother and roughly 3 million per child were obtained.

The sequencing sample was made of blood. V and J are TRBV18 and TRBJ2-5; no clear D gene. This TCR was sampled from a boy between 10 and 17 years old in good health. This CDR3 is CASSPGSGQETQYF. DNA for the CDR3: TGTGCCAGCTCACCAGGCAGTGGACAAGAGACCCAGTACTTC. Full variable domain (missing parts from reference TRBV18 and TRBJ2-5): NAGVMQNPRHLVRRRGQEARLRCSPMKGHSHVYWYRQLPEEGLKFMVYLQKENIIDESGMPKERFSAEFPKEGPSILRIQQVVRGDSAAYFCASSPGSGQETQYFGPGTRLLVL.